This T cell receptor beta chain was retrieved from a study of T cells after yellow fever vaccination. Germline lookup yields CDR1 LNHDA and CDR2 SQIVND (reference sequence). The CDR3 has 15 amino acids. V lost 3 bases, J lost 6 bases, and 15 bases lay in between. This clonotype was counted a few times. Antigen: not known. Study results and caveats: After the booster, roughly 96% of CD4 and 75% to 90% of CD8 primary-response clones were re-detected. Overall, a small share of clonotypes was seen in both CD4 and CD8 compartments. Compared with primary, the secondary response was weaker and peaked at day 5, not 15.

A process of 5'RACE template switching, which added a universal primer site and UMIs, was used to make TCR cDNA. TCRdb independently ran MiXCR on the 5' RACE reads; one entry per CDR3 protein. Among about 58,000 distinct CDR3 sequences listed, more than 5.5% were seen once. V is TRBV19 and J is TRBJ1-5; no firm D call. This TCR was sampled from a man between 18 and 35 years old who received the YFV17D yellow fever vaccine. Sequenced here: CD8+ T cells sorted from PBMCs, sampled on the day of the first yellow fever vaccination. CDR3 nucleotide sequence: TGTGCCAGTAGTATCGCAGCGGGAGTCTTTCAGCCCCAGCATTTT. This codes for CASSIAAGVFQPQHF.